These 21 T cell receptor beta chains share one sample of origin, sequenced in a study of vaccination and CD4 T cells after COVID-19. With the Oncomine TCR Beta short-read assay, DNA from cultured CD4+ T cells was sequenced. MiXCR, applied by TCRdb to the PCR reads, yields one record per CDR3 protein. The data show 10,000 or so distinct CDR3 sequences, around 78% seen once. Treatment meaning: roughly 10-day PBMC culture with coronavirus spike peptide pools or control peptides (ViraFEST assay). These TCRs are of unknown antigen specificity. The sequencing sample was made of CD4+ T cells from blood, cultured in vitro. These TCRs come from a human donor who had recovered from COVID-19.

The rearrangement uses TRBV7-6 and TRBJ1-1, with 7 bases fitting TRBD1. Germline-derived CDR1 and CDR2 are SGHVS and FNYEAQ. The length of the CDR3 is 16 residues. V dropped 2 bases and J dropped 2; count of bases not matched to a gene: 8. The CDR3 sequence is CASSLSRTGANTEAFF. DNA for the CDR3: TGTGCCAGCAGCTTAAGTCGGACAGGCGCTAACACTGAAGCTTTCTTT.

The chain couples TRBV19 to TRBJ2-7; D perhaps matches TRBD1 (6 bases). Germline V gene sequence: CDR1 LNHDA, CDR2 SQIVND (reference sequence). Trimming removed 7 bases from V and 7 bases from J, with 23 bases in between. This CDR3 comprises 15 residues. The CDR3 is CASNSLGGFEREQYF. The CDR3 DNA follows: TGTGCCAGTAATAGCCTTGGGGGCTTCGAGAGGGAGCAGTACTTC.

The count of this clonotype is one. The rearrangement joins TRBV6-5 to TRBJ1-2; weak D call: TRBD1 (6 bases). The germline V and J ends were trimmed by 4 bases and 4 bases, with 10 bases remaining between them. CDR3 size: 13 residues. Germline CDR1 is MNHEY and CDR2 is SVGAGI. In DNA form, the CDR3 reads TGTGCCAGCAGTTCTCAGGGGAGCTATGGCTACACCTTC. Translation gives CASSSQGSYGYTF.

The V call is TRBV19, the J call TRBJ2-3, with D possibly TRBD2 on 5 matching bases. V lost 3 bases and J lost 0, with 13 bases in between. CDR1 and CDR2 (germline): LNHDA, SQIVND (reference sequence). This CDR3 contains 16 residues. CDR3 nucleotides: TGTGCCAGTAGTATTCAGCGGTCTTCTAGCACAGATACGCAGTATTTT. Amino acid sequence: CASSIQRSSSTDTQYF.

The chain links TRBV6-1 to TRBJ1-6; D is uncertain. The CDR3 has 15 residues. CDR1 is MNHNS, CDR2 SASEGT, per germline. Trimming removed 8 bases at V and 0 bases at J, with 11 bases between. CDR3 nucleotide sequence: TGTGCCAGCCGAAGGGCGAGCTCCTATAATTCACCCCTCCACTTT. It specifies CASRRASSYNSPLHF.

The V gene is TRBV28, the J gene TRBJ1-5; the match to TRBD1 covers 10 bases. Trimming at V came to 5 bases and at J to 6 bases, leaving 7 bases not matched to a gene. Germline V gene data show CDR1 as MDHEN and CDR2 as SYDVKM. This CDR3 is built from 15 residues. This chain's CDR3 is CASSTRQGAGQPQHF. The CDR3 nucleotides are TGTGCCAGCAGTACCCGACAGGGGGCAGGTCAGCCCCAGCATTTT.

The rearrangement uses TRBV2 and TRBJ1-1; D is possibly TRBD1 (6 bases). V was cut by 6 bases and J by 1 base, with 12 bases left in between. Germline V CDR1 and CDR2: SNHLY, FYNNEI. This CDR3 is 14 amino acids long. CDR3 in DNA: TGTGCCAGCAGCATTGGACAGAGGAACACTGAAGCTTTCTTT. It is translated as CASSIGQRNTEAFF.

This chain joins TRBV7-2 and TRBJ2-1; D may be TRBD1 (6 bases). Germline loops: CDR1 SGHTA, CDR2 FQGNSA. This CDR3 contains 15 residues. The germline V and J ends were trimmed by 3 bases and 1 base, with 10 bases remaining between them. Here the CDR3 reads CASSFIRGSYNEQFF. For the CDR3, the DNA is TGTGCCAGCAGCTTTATCAGGGGATCCTACAATGAGCAGTTCTTC.

The chain is built from TRBV6-1 and TRBJ2-7, with TRBD1 matching over 11 bases. Per germline, CDR1 MNHNS and CDR2 SASEGT. V dropped 8 bases and J dropped 2; count of bases not matched to a gene: 14. This CDR3 is built from 17 residues. The CDR3 reads CASDRAQADRGPYEQYF. CDR3 in DNA: TGTGCCAGCGATAGGGCTCAGGCGGACAGGGGGCCCTACGAGCAGTACTTC.

This clonotype was found a few times. This chain connects TRBV20-1 to TRBJ1-5, with D possibly being TRBD1 (6 bases). From germline, CDR1 is DFQATT and CDR2 SNEGSKA (reference sequence). This CDR3 region has 14 residues. Trimming pared 6 bases from V and 7 bases from J, leaving 19 bases between. The CDR3 sequence is CSALDRDSRQPQHF. CDR3 coding DNA: TGCAGTGCCCTGGACAGAGATAGCAGACAGCCCCAGCATTTT.

The chain recombines TRBV28 with TRBJ1-2; D is ambiguous. Deletions cut 7 bases from V and 0 bases from J, with 12 bases between. CDR1 and CDR2 from the germline V gene are MDHEN and SYDVKM. This CDR3 comprises 14 residues. CDR3 in amino acids: CASTLTRTNYGYTF. In nucleotides, the CDR3 is TGTGCCAGCACGTTAACCCGTACTAACTATGGCTACACCTTC.

This rearrangement joins TRBV7-2 to TRBJ1-2, with D perhaps TRBD1 (5 bases). Germline lookup yields CDR1 SGHTA and CDR2 FQGNSA. V lost 5 bases and J lost 5, with 12 bases in between. This CDR3 is built from 13 residues. This CDR3 reads CASSPARVYGYTF. CDR3 nucleotide sequence: TGTGCCAGCAGCCCCGCCAGGGTTTATGGCTACACCTTC.

The chain couples TRBV2 to TRBJ2-5; 9 nucleotides line up with TRBD2. The CDR3 spans 14 residues. V was clipped by 6 bases and J by 5 bases; unmatched bases: 7. CDR1 and CDR2 (germline): SNHLY, FYNNEI. CDR3 nucleotides: TGTGCCAGCAGACTTAGCGGGAGCGGGGAGACCCAGTACTTC. Translation: CASRLSGSGETQYF.

The table lists this clonotype with a few counts. This sequence joins TRBV27 and TRBJ2-5, with TRBD2 matching over 7 bases. This CDR3 contains 14 residues. CDR1 and CDR2 from the germline V gene are MNHEY and SMNVEV (reference sequence). V shed 8 bases and J 5 bases; nucleotides not matched to a gene: 11. The CDR3 DNA reads TGTGCCAGCTGGAAGGCCGGAGCGGGGGAGACCCAGTACTTC. Amino acids: CASWKAGAGETQYF.

The V and J genes are TRBV29-1 and TRBJ1-2, with 7 positions matching TRBD1. Germline assignment: CDR1 SQVTM and CDR2 ANQGSEA. V shed 7 bases, J shed 2 bases, and the junction held 7 bases outside the gene matches. The CDR3 contains 13 residues. The CDR3 loop reads CSAILQGNYGYTF. The CDR3 DNA reads TGCAGCGCCATTTTACAGGGGAACTATGGCTACACCTTC.

V gene TRBV11-3 combines with J gene TRBJ2-1; D ambiguous. Per germline, CDR1 SGHNT and CDR2 YENEEA. CDR3 length: 12 residues. The V end lost 5 bases, the J end lost 12 bases, and 14 bases lay between the germline ends. The CDR3 nucleotides are TGTGCCAGCAGCAAAGAGGCGACTGGGCAGTTCTTC. This encodes CASSKEATGQFF.

The rearrangement links TRBV7-2 to TRBJ1-2; D remains ambiguous. The CDR3 spans 15 residues. The germline V gene has CDR1 SGHTA and CDR2 FQGNSA. V was cut by 1 base and J by 7 bases, with 16 bases left in between. CDR3 in DNA: TGTGCCAGCAGCTTAGATCTCCTGATGATGTCTGGCTACACCTTC. It codes for CASSLDLLMMSGYTF.

About this clonotype itself: This may arise from a read error, as a much more abundant clone is one base away. The V gene is TRBV27, the J gene TRBJ2-5; D might be TRBD1 (6 bases). Germline CDR1 reads MNHEY; CDR2 reads SMNVEV (reference sequence). This CDR3 is 14 amino acids long. This chain's CDR3 is CACSLEAGVETQYF. CDR3 bases: TGTGCCTGCAGCTTAGAGGCAGGGGTCGAGACCCAGTACTTC.

The rearrangement uses TRBV7-9 and TRBJ2-1, with D perhaps assigned TRBD1 or TRBD2 (5 bases each). Germline assignment: CDR1 SEHNR and CDR2 FQNEAQ (reference sequence). The CDR3 sequence is 13 residues long. V was clipped by 3 bases and J by 6 bases, with 9 bases between them. CDR3 bases: TGTGCCAGCAGCTTCTCAGGGAGCAATGAGCAGTTCTTC. Translated, it gives CASSFSGSNEQFF.

Notes on this clonotype: An end of the junction does not agree with germline; a read error may underlie this. This chain joins TRBV5-3 and TRBJ1-2, with D possibly being TRBD1 (6 bases). TRBV5-3 is known as an ORF, though its function is uncertain. The CDR3 is made up of 14 amino acids. The CDR3, as DNA: TGTGCCAGCAGCTTGGAGGCAGGGGCGCATGGCTACACCTTC. Translated: CASSLEAGAHGYTF.

The V and J genes are TRBV6-1 and TRBJ1-5; TRBD1 aligns across 9 bases. J gave up 6 bases and V 5 bases, and 2 bases lay outside the gene matches. Germline-derived CDR1 and CDR2 are MNHNS and SASEGT. The CDR3 has 13 amino acids. The CDR3 DNA sequence: TGTGCCAGCAGTCGACAGGGGGGTCAGCCCCAGCATTTT. Translating it yields CASSRQGGQPQHF.